The source of this T cell receptor (beta chain) is a study of T cell repertoires in cytomegalovirus infection. Study-level background: Both a matching HLA type and CMV infection were indicated by public TCR beta signatures. Regarding the study as a whole: HLA-C-restricted CMV-specific TCR beta clonotypes prevailed in the ex vivo response.

One entry per CDR3 protein results from TCRdb running MiXCR on the reads. The data contain 97,000 or so distinct CDR3 sequences, 16% of them seen just once; the ten biggest clones take up approximately 8%. This clonotype came up many times. The target antigen is unknown. CDR3 size: 15 residues. Germline-derived CDR1 and CDR2 are SGHTA and FQGNSA. V was clipped by 1 base and J by 2 bases, with 9 bases between them. The J gene is TRBJ1-5, the V gene TRBV7-2; D call uncertain. The sample taken for sequencing was PBMCs. This clonotype was sampled from a human donor in good health (CMV status not recorded). Some clones in this sample may be carry-over from other donors' samples. CDR3 residues: CASSLGRGGNQPQHF. The CDR3 DNA follows: TGTGCCAGCAGCTTAGGCCGAGGAGGCAATCAGCCCCAGCATTTT.